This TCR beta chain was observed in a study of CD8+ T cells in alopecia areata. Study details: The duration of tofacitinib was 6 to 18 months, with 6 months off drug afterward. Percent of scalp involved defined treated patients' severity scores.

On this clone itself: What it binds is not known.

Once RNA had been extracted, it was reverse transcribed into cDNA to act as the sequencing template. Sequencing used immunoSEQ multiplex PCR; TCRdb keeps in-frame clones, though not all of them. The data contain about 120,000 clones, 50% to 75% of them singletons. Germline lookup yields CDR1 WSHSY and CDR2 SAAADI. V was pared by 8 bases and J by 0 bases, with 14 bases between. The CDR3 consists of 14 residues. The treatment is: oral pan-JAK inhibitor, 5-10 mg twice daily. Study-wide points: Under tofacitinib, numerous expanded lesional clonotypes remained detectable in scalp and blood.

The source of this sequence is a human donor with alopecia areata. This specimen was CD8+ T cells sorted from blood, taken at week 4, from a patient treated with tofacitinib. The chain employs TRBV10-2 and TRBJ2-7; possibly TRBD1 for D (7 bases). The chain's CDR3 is CASDPRGDSYEQYF. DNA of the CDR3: TGCGCCAGCGACCCCAGGGGGGACTCCTACGAGCAGTACTTC.